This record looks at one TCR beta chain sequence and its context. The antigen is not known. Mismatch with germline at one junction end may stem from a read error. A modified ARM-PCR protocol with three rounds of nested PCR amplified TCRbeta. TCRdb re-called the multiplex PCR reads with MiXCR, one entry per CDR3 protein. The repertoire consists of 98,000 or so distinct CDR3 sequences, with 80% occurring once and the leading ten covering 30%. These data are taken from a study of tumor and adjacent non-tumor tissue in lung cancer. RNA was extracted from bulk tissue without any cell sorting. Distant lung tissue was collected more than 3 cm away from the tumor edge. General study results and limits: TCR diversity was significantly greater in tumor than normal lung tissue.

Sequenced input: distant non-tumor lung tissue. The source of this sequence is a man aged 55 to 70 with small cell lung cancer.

The CDR3, as DNA: TGCGTCAGCATCTTGGGATTAGCAGAAACCAATGAGCAATTCTTC. It specifies CVSILGLAETNEQFF. The gene calls are TRBV5-1 and TRBJ2-1; D gene ambiguous. CDR3 size: 15 residues. The germline V gene encodes CDR1 SGHRS and CDR2 YFSETQ. The full variable domain, completed using reference TRBV5-1 and TRBJ2-1, is KAGVTQTPRYLIKTRGQQVTLSCSPISGHRSVSWYQQTPGQGLQFLFEYFSETQRNKGNFPGRFSGRQFSNSRSEMNVSTLELGDSALYLCVSILGLAETNEQFFGPGTRLTVL.